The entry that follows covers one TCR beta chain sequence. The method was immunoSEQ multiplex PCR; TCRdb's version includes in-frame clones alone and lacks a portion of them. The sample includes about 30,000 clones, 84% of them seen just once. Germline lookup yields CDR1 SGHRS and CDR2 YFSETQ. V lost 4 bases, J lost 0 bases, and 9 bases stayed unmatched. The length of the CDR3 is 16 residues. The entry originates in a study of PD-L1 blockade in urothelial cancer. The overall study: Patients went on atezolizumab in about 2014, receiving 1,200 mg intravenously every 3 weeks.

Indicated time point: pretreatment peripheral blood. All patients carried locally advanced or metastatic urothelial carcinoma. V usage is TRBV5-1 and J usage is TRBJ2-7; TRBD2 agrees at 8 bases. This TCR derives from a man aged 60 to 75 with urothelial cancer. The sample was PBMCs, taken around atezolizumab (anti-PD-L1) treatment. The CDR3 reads CASSPGLGRSSYEQYF. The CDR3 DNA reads TGCGCCAGCAGCCCGGGACTAGGGAGGAGCTCCTACGAGCAGTACTTC.